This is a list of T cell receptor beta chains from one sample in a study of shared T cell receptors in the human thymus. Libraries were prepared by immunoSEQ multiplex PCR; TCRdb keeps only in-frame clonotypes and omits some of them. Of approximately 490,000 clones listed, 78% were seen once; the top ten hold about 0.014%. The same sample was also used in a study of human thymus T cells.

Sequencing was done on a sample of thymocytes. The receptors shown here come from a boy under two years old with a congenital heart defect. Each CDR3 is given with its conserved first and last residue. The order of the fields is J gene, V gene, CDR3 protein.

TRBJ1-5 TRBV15 CATSRDHGRYSSNQPQHF
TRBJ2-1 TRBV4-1 CASSQDGRVRHNEQFF
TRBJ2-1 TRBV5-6 CASSLVSAGGLYNEQFF
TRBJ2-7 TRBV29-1 CSVLQRDSYEQYF
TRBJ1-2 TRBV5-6 CASSLADSGYTF
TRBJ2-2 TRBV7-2 CASSFGRTSGSNGELFF
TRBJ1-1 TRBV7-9 CASSLVRPEAFF
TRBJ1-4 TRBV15 CATSRATDRDNEKLFF
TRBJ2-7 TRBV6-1 CASSEGGVPYEQYF
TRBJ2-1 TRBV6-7 CASSYSTSGSGRGNEQFF
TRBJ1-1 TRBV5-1 CASSSGHLDVNTEAFF
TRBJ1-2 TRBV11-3 CASSPCPGGYGYTF
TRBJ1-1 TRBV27 CASSGGLVAFF
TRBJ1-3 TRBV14 CASSGRGSGNTIYF
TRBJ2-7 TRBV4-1 CASSHPWQASGSYEQYF
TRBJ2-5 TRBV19 CASSTKETQYF
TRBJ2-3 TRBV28 CASSSPGGSTDTQYF
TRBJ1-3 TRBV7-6 CASSLAGTGGGNTIYF
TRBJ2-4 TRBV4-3 CASSQVGDRVAKNIQYF
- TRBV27 CASSCNLGRGLHEQYF
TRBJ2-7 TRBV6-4 CASSVESGRSYEQYF
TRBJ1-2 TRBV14 CASSQDRGRGGHLYGYTF
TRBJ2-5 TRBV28 CASSFPLIRETQYF
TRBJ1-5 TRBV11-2 CASRRQEDQPQHF
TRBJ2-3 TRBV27 CASSPYRGPDTQYF
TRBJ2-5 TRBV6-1 CASSGGSPSGSEETQYF
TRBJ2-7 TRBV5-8 CASSSSGTGGEQYF
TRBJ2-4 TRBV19 CASSISGDIQYF
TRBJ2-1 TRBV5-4 CASSRPRDSHNEQFF
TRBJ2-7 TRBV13 CASSSTVRQGTYEQYF
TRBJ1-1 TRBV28 CASLGQMNTEAFF
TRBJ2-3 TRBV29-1 CSVTEGDTQYF
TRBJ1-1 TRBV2 CATWDRVITEAFF
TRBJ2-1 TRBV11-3 CASSLERGGADNEQFF
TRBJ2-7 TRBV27 CASRTGTGGLAGYEQYF
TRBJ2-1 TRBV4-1 CASSQGGREEGVEQFF
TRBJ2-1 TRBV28 CASSLGAPEGEQFF
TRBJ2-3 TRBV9 CASSAGQGTDTQYF
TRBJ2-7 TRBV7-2 CASSLERVSEQYF
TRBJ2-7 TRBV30 CAWSPPGGSGTYEQYF
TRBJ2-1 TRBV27 CASSVTSSYNEQFF
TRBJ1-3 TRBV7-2 CASRAGTTSSGNTIYF
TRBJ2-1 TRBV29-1 CSVISKTVSYNEQFF
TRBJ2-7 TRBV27 CASSPGQGRYEQYF
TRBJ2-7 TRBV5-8 CASSLLATPRQYF
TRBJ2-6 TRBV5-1 CASSPRGPSGANVLTF
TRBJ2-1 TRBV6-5 CASSFPDRGHEQFF
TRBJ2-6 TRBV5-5 CASSLRGNSGANVLTF
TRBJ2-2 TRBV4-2 CASSQTSATGEGGELFF
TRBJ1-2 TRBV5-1 CASSLSAYGYTF
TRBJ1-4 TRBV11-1 CASSPRTGRGEKLFF
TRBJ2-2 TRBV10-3 CAISAQGLMDTGELFF
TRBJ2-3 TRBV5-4 CASSSPQGESTDTQYF